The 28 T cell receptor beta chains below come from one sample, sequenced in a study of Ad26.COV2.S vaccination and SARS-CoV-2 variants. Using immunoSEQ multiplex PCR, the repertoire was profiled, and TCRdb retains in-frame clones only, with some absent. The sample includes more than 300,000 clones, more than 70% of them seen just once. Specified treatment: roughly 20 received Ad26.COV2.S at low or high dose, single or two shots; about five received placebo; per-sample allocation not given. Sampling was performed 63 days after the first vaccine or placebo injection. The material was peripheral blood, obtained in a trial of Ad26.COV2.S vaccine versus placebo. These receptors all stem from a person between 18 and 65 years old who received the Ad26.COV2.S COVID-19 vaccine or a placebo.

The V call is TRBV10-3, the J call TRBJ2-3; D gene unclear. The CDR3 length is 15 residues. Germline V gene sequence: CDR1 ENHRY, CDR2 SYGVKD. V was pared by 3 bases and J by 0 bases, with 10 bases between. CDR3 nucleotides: TGTGCCATCAGTGATCCGTGGGCTAGCACAGATACGCAGTATTTT. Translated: CAISDPWASTDTQYF.

The DNA of the CDR3 is TGTGCCAGCAGCTTGGCCAGGGGAGGCACAGATACGCAGTATTTT. Residues: CASSLARGGTDTQYF. The chain recombines TRBV5-4 with TRBJ2-3, with a weak D call TRBD1 (6 bases). This CDR3 region has 15 residues. Trimming shortened V by 0 bases and J by 1 base, and 9 bases separated the two germline ends. The germline V gene has CDR1 SGHNT and CDR2 YYREEE (reference sequence).

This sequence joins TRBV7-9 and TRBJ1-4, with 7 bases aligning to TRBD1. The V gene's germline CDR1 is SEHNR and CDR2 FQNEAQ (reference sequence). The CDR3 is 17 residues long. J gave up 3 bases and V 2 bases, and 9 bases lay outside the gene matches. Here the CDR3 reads CASSLPLQGRSNEKLFF. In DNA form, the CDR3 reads TGTGCCAGCAGCTTACCTCTACAGGGGAGATCTAATGAAAAACTGTTTTTT.

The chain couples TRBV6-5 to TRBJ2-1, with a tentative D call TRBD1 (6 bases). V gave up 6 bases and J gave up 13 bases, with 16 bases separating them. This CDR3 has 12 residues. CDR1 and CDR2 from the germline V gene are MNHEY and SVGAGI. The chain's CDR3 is CASSLDRKGQFF. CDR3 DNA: TGTGCCAGCAGCCTAGACAGGAAAGGACAGTTCTTC.

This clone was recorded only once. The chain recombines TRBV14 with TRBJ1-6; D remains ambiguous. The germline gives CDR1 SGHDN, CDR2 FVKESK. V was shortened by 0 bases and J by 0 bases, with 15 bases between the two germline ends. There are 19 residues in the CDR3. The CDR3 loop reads CASSQDSGLPTSYNSPLHF. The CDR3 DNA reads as TGTGCCAGCAGCCAAGACTCGGGCCTACCTACCTCCTATAATTCACCCCTCCACTTT.

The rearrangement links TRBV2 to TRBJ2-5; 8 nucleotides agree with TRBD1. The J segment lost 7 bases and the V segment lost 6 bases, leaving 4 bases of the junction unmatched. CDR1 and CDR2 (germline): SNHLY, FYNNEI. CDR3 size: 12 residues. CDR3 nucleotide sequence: TGTGCCAGCAGCTCCGGGACAGGGACCCAGTACTTC. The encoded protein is CASSSGTGTQYF.

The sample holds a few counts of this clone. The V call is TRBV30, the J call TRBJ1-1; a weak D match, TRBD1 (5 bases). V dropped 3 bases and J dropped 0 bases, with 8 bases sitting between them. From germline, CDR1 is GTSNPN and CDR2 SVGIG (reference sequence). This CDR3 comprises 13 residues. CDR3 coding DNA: TGTGCCTGGAGGAGACAGATGAACACTGAAGCTTTCTTT. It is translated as CAWRRQMNTEAFF.

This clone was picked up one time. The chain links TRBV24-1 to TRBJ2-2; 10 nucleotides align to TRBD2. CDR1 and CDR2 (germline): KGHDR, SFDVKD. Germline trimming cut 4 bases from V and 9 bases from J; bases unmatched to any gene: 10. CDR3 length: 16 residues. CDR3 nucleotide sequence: TGTGCCACCAGTGAATCTAGCGGGGGCGGCTCCAGGGAGCTGTTTTTT. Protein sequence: CATSESSGGGSRELFF.

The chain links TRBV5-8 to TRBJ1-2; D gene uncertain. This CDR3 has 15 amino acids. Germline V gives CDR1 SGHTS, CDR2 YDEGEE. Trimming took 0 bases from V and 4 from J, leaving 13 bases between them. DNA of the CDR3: TGTGCCAGCAGCTTGGGTGTTCATTCGGGCTATGGCTACACCTTC. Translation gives CASSLGVHSGYGYTF.

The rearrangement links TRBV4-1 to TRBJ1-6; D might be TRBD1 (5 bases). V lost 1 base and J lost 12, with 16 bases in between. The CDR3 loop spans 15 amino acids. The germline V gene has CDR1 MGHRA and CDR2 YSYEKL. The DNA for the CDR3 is TGCGCCAGCAGCCAAGTGGGGGGGGACTTTCTACCCCTCCACTTT. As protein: CASSQVGGDFLPLHF.

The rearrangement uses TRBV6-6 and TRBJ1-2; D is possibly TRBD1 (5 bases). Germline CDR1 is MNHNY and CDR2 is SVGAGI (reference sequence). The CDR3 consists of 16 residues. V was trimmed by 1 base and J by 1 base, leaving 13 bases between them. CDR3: CASSYLDKFNNYGYTF. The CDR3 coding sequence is TGTGCCAGCAGTTACTTGGACAAGTTTAATAACTATGGCTACACCTTC.

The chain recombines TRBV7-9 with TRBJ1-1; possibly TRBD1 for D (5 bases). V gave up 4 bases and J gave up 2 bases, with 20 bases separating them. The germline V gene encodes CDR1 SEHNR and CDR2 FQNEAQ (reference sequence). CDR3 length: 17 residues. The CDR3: CASSSQEGRGFNTEAFF. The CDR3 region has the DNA TGTGCCAGCAGCTCGCAGGAGGGGAGAGGTTTTAACACTGAAGCTTTCTTT.

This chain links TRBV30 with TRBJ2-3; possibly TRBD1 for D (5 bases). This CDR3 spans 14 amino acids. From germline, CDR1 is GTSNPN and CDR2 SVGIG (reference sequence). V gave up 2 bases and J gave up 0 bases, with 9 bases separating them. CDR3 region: CAWSSWTSTDTQYF. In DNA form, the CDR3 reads TGTGCCTGGAGTTCATGGACAAGCACAGATACGCAGTATTTT.

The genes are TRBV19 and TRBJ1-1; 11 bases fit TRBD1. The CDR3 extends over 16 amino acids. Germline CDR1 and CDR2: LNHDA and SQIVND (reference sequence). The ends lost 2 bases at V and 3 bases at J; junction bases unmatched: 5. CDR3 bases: TGTGCCAGTAGTATACGAGGGACAGGGGGGTACACTGAAGCTTTCTTT. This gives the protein CASSIRGTGGYTEAFF.

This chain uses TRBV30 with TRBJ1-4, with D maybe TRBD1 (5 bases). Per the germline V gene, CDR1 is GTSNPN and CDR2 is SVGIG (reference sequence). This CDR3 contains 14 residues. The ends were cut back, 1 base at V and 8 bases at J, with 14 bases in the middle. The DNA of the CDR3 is TGTGCCTGGAGTGCTATGGACACTCCAGAAAAACTGTTTTTT. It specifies CAWSAMDTPEKLFF.

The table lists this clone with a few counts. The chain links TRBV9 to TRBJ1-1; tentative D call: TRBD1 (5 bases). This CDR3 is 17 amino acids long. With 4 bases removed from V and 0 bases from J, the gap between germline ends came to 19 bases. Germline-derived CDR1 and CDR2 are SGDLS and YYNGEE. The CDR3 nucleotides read TGTGCCAGCAGCCAAGAGGCAGGGAACGTTATGAACACTGAAGCTTTCTTT. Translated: CASSQEAGNVMNTEAFF.

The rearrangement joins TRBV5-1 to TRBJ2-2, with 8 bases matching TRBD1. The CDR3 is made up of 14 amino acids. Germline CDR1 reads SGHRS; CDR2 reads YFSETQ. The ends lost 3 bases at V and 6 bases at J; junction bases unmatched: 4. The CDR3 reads CASSSGQVSGELFF. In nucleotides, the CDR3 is TGCGCCAGCAGCTCGGGACAGGTCTCCGGGGAGCTGTTTTTT.

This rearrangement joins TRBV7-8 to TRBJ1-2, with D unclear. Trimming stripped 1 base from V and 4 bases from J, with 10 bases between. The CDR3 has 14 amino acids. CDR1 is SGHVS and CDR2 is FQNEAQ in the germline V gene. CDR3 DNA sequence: TGTGCCAGCAGCTTAGATGGGCAACTCTATGGCTACACCTTC. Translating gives CASSLDGQLYGYTF.

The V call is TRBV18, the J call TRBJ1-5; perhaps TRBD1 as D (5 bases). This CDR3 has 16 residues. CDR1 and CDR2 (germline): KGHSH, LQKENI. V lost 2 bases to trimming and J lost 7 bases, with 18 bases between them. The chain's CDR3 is CASSPISQGLGQPQHF. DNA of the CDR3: TGTGCCAGCTCACCAATATCGCAGGGTTTGGGGCAGCCCCAGCATTTT.

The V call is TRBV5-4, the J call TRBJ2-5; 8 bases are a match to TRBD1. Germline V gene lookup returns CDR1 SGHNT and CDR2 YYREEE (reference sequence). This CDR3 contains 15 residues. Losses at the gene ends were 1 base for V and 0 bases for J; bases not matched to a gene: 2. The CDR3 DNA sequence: TGTGCCAGCAGCTTGACAGGGGGGAACCAAGAGACCCAGTACTTC. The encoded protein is CASSLTGGNQETQYF.

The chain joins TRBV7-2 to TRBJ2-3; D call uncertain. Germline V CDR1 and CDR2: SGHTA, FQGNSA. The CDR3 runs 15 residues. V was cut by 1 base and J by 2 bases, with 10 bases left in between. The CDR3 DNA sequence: TGTGCCAGCAGCTTAGAATGGGCACACACAGATACGCAGTATTTT. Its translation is CASSLEWAHTDTQYF.

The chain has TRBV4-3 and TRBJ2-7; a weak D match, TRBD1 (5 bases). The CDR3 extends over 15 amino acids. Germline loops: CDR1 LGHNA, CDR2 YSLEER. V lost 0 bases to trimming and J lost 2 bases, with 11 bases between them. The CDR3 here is CASSQDFPGTYEQYF. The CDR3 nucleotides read TGCGCCAGCAGCCAAGATTTCCCAGGGACCTACGAGCAGTACTTC.

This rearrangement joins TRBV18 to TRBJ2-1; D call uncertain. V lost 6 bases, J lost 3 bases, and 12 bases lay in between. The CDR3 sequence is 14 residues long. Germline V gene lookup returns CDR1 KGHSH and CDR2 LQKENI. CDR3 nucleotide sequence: TGTGCCAGCTCCCTCAACCTCGACTACAATGAGCAGTTCTTC. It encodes CASSLNLDYNEQFF. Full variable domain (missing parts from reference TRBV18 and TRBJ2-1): NAGVMQNPRHLVRRRGQEARLRCSPMKGHSHVYWYRQLPEEGLKFMVYLQKENIIDESGMPKERFSAEFPKEGPSILRIQQVVRGDSAAYFCASSLNLDYNEQFFGPGTRLTVL.

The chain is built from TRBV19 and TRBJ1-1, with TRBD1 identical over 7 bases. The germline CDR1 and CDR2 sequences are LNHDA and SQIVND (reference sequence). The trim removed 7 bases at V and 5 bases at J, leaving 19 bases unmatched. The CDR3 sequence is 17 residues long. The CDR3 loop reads CASTKNRGRAVGTEAFF. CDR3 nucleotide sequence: TGTGCCAGTACTAAAAACAGGGGTCGGGCAGTGGGGACTGAAGCTTTCTTT.

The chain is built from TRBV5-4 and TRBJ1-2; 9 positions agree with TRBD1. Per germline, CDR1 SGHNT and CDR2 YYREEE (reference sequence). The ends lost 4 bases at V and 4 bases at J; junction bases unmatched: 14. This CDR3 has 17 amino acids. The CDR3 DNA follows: TGTGCCAGCAGCCCGCCCGGGACAGGGTATTTTTCCTATGGCTACACCTTC. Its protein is CASSPPGTGYFSYGYTF. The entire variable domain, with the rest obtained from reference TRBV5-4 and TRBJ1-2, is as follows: ETGVTQSPTHLIKTRGQQVTLRCSSQSGHNTVSWYQQALGQGPQFIFQYYREEENGRGNFPPRFSGLQFPNYSSELNVNALELDDSALYLCASSPPGTGYFSYGYTFGSGTRLTVV.

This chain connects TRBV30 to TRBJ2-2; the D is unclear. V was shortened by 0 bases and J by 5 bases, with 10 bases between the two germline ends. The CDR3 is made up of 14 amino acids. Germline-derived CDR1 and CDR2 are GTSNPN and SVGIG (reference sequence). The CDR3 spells CAWSVPWGTGELFF. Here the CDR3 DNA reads TGTGCCTGGAGTGTACCGTGGGGAACCGGGGAGCTGTTTTTT.

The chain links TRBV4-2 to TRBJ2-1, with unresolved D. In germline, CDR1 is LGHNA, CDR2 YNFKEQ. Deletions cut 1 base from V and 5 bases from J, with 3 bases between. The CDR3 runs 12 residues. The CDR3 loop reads CASSQVDNEQFF. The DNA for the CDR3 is TGTGCCAGCAGCCAAGTGGACAATGAGCAGTTCTTC.

In DNA form, the CDR3 reads TGTGCCAGCTCACCACCGAGGGGGCTGGTTGAAGCTTTCTTT. This sequence encodes CASSPPRGLVEAFF. The chain joins TRBV18 to TRBJ1-1, with 7 bases lining up with TRBD1. The CDR3 is 14 amino acids. The germline V gene encodes CDR1 KGHSH and CDR2 LQKENI. V gave up 0 bases and J gave up 7 bases; unmatched junction bases: 5.